The T cell receptor beta chain under discussion was sequenced for a study of T cells in Graves' hyperthyroidism and ophthalmopathy. Points from the study as a whole: From stable hyperthyroidism, ophthalmopathy was set apart by a 13 V-J model.

Details on this clonotype: Its antigen is still unknown.

Amplification targeted TCR beta CDR3 regions from RNA transcripts. The TCR CDR3 was amplified in a first-round RT-PCR using the HTBI primer set. TCRdb analysed the multiplex PCR reads with MiXCR anew, one entry per CDR3 protein. Among hundreds of thousands of distinct CDR3 sequences listed, about 15% were seen once. Germline loops: CDR1 MNHNS, CDR2 SASEGT. This CDR3 has 13 amino acids. The V and J ends lost 8 bases and 1 base respectively, with 12 bases between them. The study enrolled patients aged 18 to 65 with newly diagnosed hyperthyroidism of under 2 months' duration. Fresh peripheral blood, 7.5 to 10 ml of it, supplied the PBMCs.

The clonotype originates from a woman aged 25 to 45 with Graves' hyperthyroidism that later progressed to Graves' ophthalmopathy. The chain recombines TRBV6-1 with TRBJ2-7; D may correspond to TRBD1 or TRBD2 (5 bases each). The material sequenced was blood. Here the CDR3 DNA reads TGTGCCAGCCCGGGACCAAATTCCTACGAGCAGTACTTC. It specifies CASPGPNSYEQYF.